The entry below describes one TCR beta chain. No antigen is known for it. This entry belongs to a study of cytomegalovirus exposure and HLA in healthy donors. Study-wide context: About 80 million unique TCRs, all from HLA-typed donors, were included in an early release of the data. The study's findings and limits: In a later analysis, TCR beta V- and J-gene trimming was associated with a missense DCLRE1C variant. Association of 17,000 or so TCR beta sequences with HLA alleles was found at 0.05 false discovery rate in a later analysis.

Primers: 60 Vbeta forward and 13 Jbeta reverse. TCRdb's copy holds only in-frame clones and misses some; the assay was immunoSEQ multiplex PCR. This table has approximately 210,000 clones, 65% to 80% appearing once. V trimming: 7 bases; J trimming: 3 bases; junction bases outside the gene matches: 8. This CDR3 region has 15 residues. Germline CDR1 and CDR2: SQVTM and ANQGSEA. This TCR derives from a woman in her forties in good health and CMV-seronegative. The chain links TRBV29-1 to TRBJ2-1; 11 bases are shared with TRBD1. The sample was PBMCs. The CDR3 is CSAPTGTGGYNEQFF. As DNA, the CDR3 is TGCAGCGCCCCTACCGGGACAGGGGGCTACAATGAGCAGTTCTTC.